A single TCR beta chain is shown here with its context. Its matching antigen is unknown. PCR used 60 Vbeta primers and 13 Jbeta primers. The protocol was immunoSEQ multiplex PCR, while the TCRdb copy is restricted to in-frame clones and leaves out a portion. Of approximately 88,000 clones detected, roughly 72% appear once; the ten largest clones hold approximately 5.3%. This sample was included in a study of cytomegalovirus exposure and HLA in healthy donors. Trimming shortened V by 4 bases and J by 4 bases, and 16 bases separated the two germline ends. This CDR3 comprises 14 residues. Germline V gene sequence: CDR1 SQVTM, CDR2 ANQGSEA. Study-level points and caveats: Available immune exposure information covered CMV serostatus only.

The rearrangement joins TRBV29-1 to TRBJ1-2, with a possible D match to TRBD1 (6 bases). The clonotype comes from a man between 25 and 39 years old in good health and CMV-seropositive. Sequencing was done on a sample of PBMCs. The CDR3 loop is CSVGVGAAFYGYTF. Written as DNA, the CDR3 is TGCAGCGTTGGGGTGGGGGCCGCTTTCTATGGCTACACCTTC.